This TCR beta chain emerged from a study of shared clonotypes between healthy human individuals. Sequencing was performed with immunoSEQ multiplex PCR; in TCRdb, only in-frame clones are kept and a portion is missing. The table shows roughly 2,500,000 clones, with 80% to 95% occurring only once. In its sample, this clone was seen a few times. V dropped 5 bases and J dropped 5 bases, with 12 bases sitting between them. Germline CDR1 and CDR2: SEHNR and FQNEAQ (reference sequence). This CDR3 region has 13 residues. This clonotype was obtained from a man younger than 30 in good health. Some clones in this sample may be carry-over from other donors' samples. The V and J genes are TRBV7-9 and TRBJ1-1; D gene ambiguous. Sequencing used naive CD4+ T cells from PBMCs. Subset denoted: CD45RA+ positively selected. In DNA, the CDR3 is TGTGCCAGCAGCCCGAGCCTGGGGACTGAAGCTTTCTTT. Translating it yields CASSPSLGTEAFF. Variable domain in full (rest from reference TRBV7-9 and TRBJ1-1): DTGVSQNPRHKITKRGQNVTFRCDPISEHNRLYWYRQTLGQGPEFLTYFQNEAQLEKSRLLSDRFSAERPKGSFSTLEIQRTEQGDSAMYLCASSPSLGTEAFFGQGTRLTVV.